The present T cell receptor beta chain was sequenced within a study of early T cells in non-severe SARS-CoV-2 infection. Study-wide context: Sequencing of bulk RNA from unsorted whole blood was done, without chain pairing.

Deletions cut 4 bases from V and 0 bases from J, with 11 bases between. CDR1 and CDR2 from the germline V gene are SGHKS and YYEKEE (reference sequence). This CDR3 has 15 residues. Separate cDNA molecules each had unique molecular identifiers attached to them. One entry per CDR3 protein, called by TCRdb with MiXCR from the 5' RACE reads. The sample records about 61,000 distinct CDR3 sequences, roughly a tenth being singletons. The clonotype comes from an adult who was a healthcare worker with PCR-confirmed SARS-CoV-2 infection or an uninfected control (not recorded which). The rearrangement joins TRBV5-5 to TRBJ1-3, with D unclear. Sequenced material: whole blood. The CDR3 loop is CASSEGITSGNTIYF. DNA of the CDR3: TGTGCCAGCAGCGAAGGAATAACCTCTGGAAACACCATATATTTT.